The 22 T cell receptor beta chains below all came from one sample that was sequenced in a study of cytomegalovirus exposure and HLA in healthy donors. Vbeta (60) and Jbeta (13) primers were used in the PCR. Measured with immunoSEQ multiplex PCR; TCRdb has only the in-frame clones, and not every one. The sample holds 110,000 to 150,000 clones; roughly 80% are singletons and the top ten take more than 2%. The sample was PBMCs. These receptors were taken from a boy aged 2 to 10 in good health and CMV-seronegative.

The chain carries TRBV7-3 and TRBJ2-3; TRBD2 aligns across 9 bases. The CDR3 extends over 15 amino acids. V lost 5 bases and J lost 4; bases outside the gene matches: 7. Germline assignment: CDR1 SGHTA and CDR2 FQGTGA. The CDR3 region has the DNA TGTGCCAGCAGCCCCATAGCGGGAGTCGCAGATACGCAGTATTTT. This gives the protein CASSPIAGVADTQYF. Full variable domain (outside the CDR3, taken from reference TRBV7-3 and TRBJ2-3): GAGVSQTPSNKVTEKGKYVELRCDPISGHTALYWYRQSLGQGPEFLIYFQGTGAADDSGLPNDRFFAVRPEGSVSTLKIQRTERGDSAVYLCASSPIAGVADTQYFGPGTRLTVL.

The genes are TRBV7-9 and TRBJ2-3; 7 bases align to TRBD2. Losses at the gene ends were 4 bases for V and 3 bases for J; bases not matched to a gene: 1. Germline V CDR1 and CDR2: SEHNR, FQNEAQ (reference sequence). The CDR3 totals 13 residues. DNA for the CDR3: TGTGCCAGCAGCTCGGGGGGTACAGATACGCAGTATTTT. Translated, it gives CASSSGGTDTQYF.

V is TRBV19 and J is TRBJ2-3, with 7 positions matching TRBD2. J gave up 0 bases and V 2 bases, and 23 bases lay outside the gene matches. Looked up from germline, CDR1 is LNHDA and CDR2 is SQIVND (reference sequence). The CDR3 is 22 amino acids. CDR3 region: CASSIIRLRGTNLAESTDTQYF. CDR3 sequence (DNA): TGTGCCAGTAGTATAATTCGCCTCCGAGGAACCAATCTAGCGGAAAGCACAGATACGCAGTATTTT.

The V gene is TRBV6-5, the J gene TRBJ1-5; D ambiguous. CDR1 and CDR2 from the germline V gene are MNHEY and SVGAGI. This CDR3 is built from 13 residues. The V end was cut by 6 bases, the J end by 4 bases, with 10 bases between. The CDR3 nucleotides read TGTGCCAGCAGCCCTACCTTAAATCAGCCCCAGCATTTT. As protein: CASSPTLNQPQHF.

This clone was observed once. V is TRBV6-6 and J is TRBJ1-1; TRBD1 agrees at 7 bases. The ends lost 2 bases at V and 0 bases at J; junction bases unmatched: 0. There are 14 residues in the CDR3. CDR1 MNHNY and CDR2 SVGAGI come from the germline V gene (reference sequence). Here the CDR3 reads CASSYGQVNTEAFF. The CDR3 DNA follows: TGTGCCAGCAGTTACGGACAGGTGAACACTGAAGCTTTCTTT.

The J gene is TRBJ2-7, the V gene TRBV18, with 7 bases that match TRBD1. The CDR3 sequence is 13 residues long. J was trimmed by 4 bases and V by 5 bases; bases with no gene match: 5. Looked up from germline, CDR1 is KGHSH and CDR2 is LQKENI. The DNA of the CDR3 is TGTGCCAGCTCAAGGGACAGAGCGTACGAGCAGTACTTC. Protein: CASSRDRAYEQYF. The full variable domain, rest sourced from reference TRBV18 and TRBJ2-7, is NAGVMQNPRHLVRRRGQEARLRCSPMKGHSHVYWYRQLPEEGLKFMVYLQKENIIDESGMPKERFSAEFPKEGPSILRIQQVVRGDSAAYFCASSRDRAYEQYFGPGTRLTVT.

For the CDR3, the DNA is TGTGCCAGCAGCGAGCGGGGGGAGCTATTCTCATGGGAGCAGTTCTTC. Encoded protein: CASSERGELFSWEQFF. V and J are TRBV2 and TRBJ2-1; TRBD2 matches 9 bases. The V segment lost 6 bases and the J segment 10 bases; nucleotides outside the gene matches: 16. The CDR3 is made up of 16 amino acids. The V gene's germline CDR1 is SNHLY and CDR2 FYNNEI.

In nucleotides, the CDR3 is TGTGCCAGCAGCGTAGCTCCCAGCACAGATACGCAGTATTTT. Its protein is CASSVAPSTDTQYF. This chain links TRBV9 with TRBJ2-3, with D unclear. Deletions cut 0 bases from V and 0 bases from J, with 5 bases between. In germline, CDR1 is SGDLS, CDR2 YYNGEE. The CDR3 has 14 amino acids.

This chain connects TRBV7-9 to TRBJ1-1; tentative D call: TRBD1 (5 bases). The germline V gene encodes CDR1 SEHNR and CDR2 FQNEAQ (reference sequence). This CDR3 is 13 amino acids long. V dropped 5 bases and J dropped 6 bases, with 13 bases sitting between them. CDR3 amino acids: CASSIWGGPEAFF. In nucleotides, the CDR3 is TGTGCCAGCAGCATATGGGGGGGACCTGAAGCTTTCTTT.

The J gene is TRBJ2-1, the V gene TRBV5-6; D is possibly TRBD2 (6 bases). Per the germline V gene, CDR1 is SGHDT and CDR2 is YYEEEE. V lost 6 bases to trimming and J lost 0 bases, with 19 bases between them. The CDR3 loop spans 17 amino acids. CDR3 loop: CASTEFFRGSSYNEQFF. CDR3 bases: TGTGCCAGCACCGAATTCTTCCGGGGGAGCTCCTACAATGAGCAGTTCTTC. Complete variable domain (other parts from reference TRBV5-6 and TRBJ2-1): DAGVTQSPTHLIKTRGQQVTLRCSPKSGHDTVSWYQQALGQGPQFIFQYYEEEERQRGNFPDRFSGHQFPNYSSELNVNALLLGDSALYLCASTEFFRGSSYNEQFFGPGTRLTVL.

The chain couples TRBV6-5 to TRBJ1-5, with 8 bases fitting TRBD1. From germline, CDR1 is MNHEY and CDR2 SVGAGI. This CDR3 comprises 15 residues. V lost 5 bases to trimming and J lost 7 bases; unmatched junction nucleotides: 10. CDR3 protein: CASSRDRPAHQPQHF. The DNA for the CDR3 is TGTGCCAGCAGTCGGGACAGGCCGGCGCACCAGCCCCAGCATTTT.

The chain recombines TRBV6-4 with TRBJ2-7, with 10 bases that match TRBD2. V lost 6 bases, J lost 2 bases, and 4 bases stayed unmatched. The CDR3 covers 14 residues. The germline gives CDR1 MRHNA, CDR2 SNTAGT. CDR3 residues: CASSRAGGTYEQYF. The DNA for the CDR3 is TGTGCCAGCAGCCGAGCGGGAGGGACCTACGAGCAGTACTTC.

The chain carries TRBV25-1 and TRBJ2-7, with D possibly matching TRBD1 (5 bases). The CDR3 spans 15 residues. Germline V gene data show CDR1 as MGHDK and CDR2 as SYGVNS. The germline V and J ends were trimmed by 6 bases and 1 base, with 16 bases remaining between them. The CDR3 loop reads CASSLFQGPSYEQYF. Written as DNA, the CDR3 is TGTGCCAGCAGCTTATTCCAGGGCCCGTCCTACGAGCAGTACTTC.

In the case of this clone: At one end, the junction sequence differs from germline, possibly due to a read error. The chain uses TRBV6-1 and TRBJ2-7, with 7 bases that match TRBD1. From germline, CDR1 is MNHNS and CDR2 SASEGT. The CDR3 contains 12 residues. Here the CDR3 DNA reads TGTGCCAGCAGCTCTAGGGTCGGACAGGACGTCTTC. Amino acids: CASSSRVGQDVF.

This CDR3 reads CASSFQGRVSEAFF. The CDR3 coding sequence is TGTGCCAGCAGCTTTCAGGGGCGGGTTAGTGAAGCTTTCTTT. The genes are TRBV6-1 and TRBJ1-1, with D tentatively TRBD1 (6 bases). CDR3 length: 14 amino acids. Germline CDR1 is MNHNS and CDR2 is SASEGT. The V gene lost 6 bases and the J gene lost 7 bases, with 18 bases spanning the gap.

The chain uses TRBV30 and TRBJ1-2, with a tentative D call TRBD1 (5 bases). Germline CDR1 and CDR2: GTSNPN and SVGIG (reference sequence). With 7 bases removed from V and 3 bases from J, the gap between germline ends came to 12 bases. This CDR3 region has 12 residues. CDR3 sequence: CASRLTDYGYTF. Written as DNA, the CDR3 is TGTGCCTCTCGACTGACAGACTATGGCTACACCTTC.

The V call is TRBV19, the J call TRBJ2-1; D perhaps matches TRBD1 (5 bases). Trimming took 1 base from V and 4 from J, leaving 17 bases between them. Germline CDR1 reads LNHDA; CDR2 reads SQIVND (reference sequence). This CDR3 contains 17 residues. CDR3 residues: CASSIVPRVRVYNEQFF. DNA of the CDR3: TGTGCCAGTAGTATAGTTCCCAGGGTTAGGGTTTACAATGAGCAGTTCTTC.

This clone was seen only a few times. The V call is TRBV29-1, the J call TRBJ2-1, with D possibly being TRBD2 (5 bases). Trimming stripped 4 bases from V and 0 bases from J, with 28 bases between. Germline V gene data show CDR1 as SQVTM and CDR2 as ANQGSEA. There are 20 residues in the CDR3. The CDR3 region has the DNA TGCAGCGTTGTTTGGTGGATGGGTCGGGGAAAACGAAGCTCCTACAATGAGCAGTTCTTC. Amino acid sequence: CSVVWWMGRGKRSSYNEQFF.

The chain is built from TRBV13 and TRBJ2-5, with D hard to call. The J call may be mistaken, given a closer DNA end match to TRBJ2-7. The CDR3 is 15 residues long. CDR1 is PRHDT, CDR2 FYEKMQ, per germline (reference sequence). Here the CDR3 DNA reads TGTGCCAGCAGCTTAGGGGGTCGGAGCTCCTACGAGCAGTACTTC. The encoded protein is CASSLGGRSSYEQYF.

V usage is TRBV9 and J usage is TRBJ1-5, with no clear D. The CDR3 spans 12 residues. The V end was cut by 1 base, the J end by 6 bases, with 5 bases between. CDR1 and CDR2 (germline): SGDLS, YYNGEE. The CDR3 region has the DNA TGTGCCAGCAGCGTACGGGGTCAGCCCCAGCATTTT. It encodes CASSVRGQPQHF.

The J gene is TRBJ2-1, the V gene TRBV28; unclear D gene. Between the trimmed V and J ends, which lost 5 bases and 3 bases, there was a span of 17 bases. This CDR3 contains 16 residues. Germline CDR1 is MDHEN and CDR2 is SYDVKM. CDR3 region: CASSPRSGPSYNEQFF. DNA of the CDR3: TGTGCCAGCAGTCCCAGGTCTGGGCCCAGCTACAATGAGCAGTTCTTC.

In this sample, this clone turned up a few times. The genes are TRBV4-1 and TRBJ2-7; D may be TRBD2 (6 bases). Trimming stripped 1 base from V and 5 bases from J, with 12 bases between. This CDR3 has 14 residues. Germline CDR1 reads MGHRA; CDR2 reads YSYEKL. CDR3 sequence: CASSQGLSGDEQYF. For the CDR3, the DNA is TGCGCCAGCAGCCAAGGGCTGTCGGGAGACGAGCAGTACTTC.